The clone carrying this T cell receptor beta chain was found a few times. Antigen specificity is unknown. The data belong to a study of T cell repertoires in cytomegalovirus infection. The CDR3 is 17 amino acids. V shed 0 bases, J shed 5 bases, and the junction held 8 bases outside the gene matches. Germline CDR1 is LNHNV and CDR2 is YYDKDF (reference sequence). TCRdb re-called the reads through MiXCR, storing one row per CDR3 protein. The table lists just under 500,000 distinct CDR3 sequences, 33% of them singletons. The V call is TRBV15, the J call TRBJ1-2; 11 bases align to TRBD1. The sample consisted of cultured PBMCs, taken from culture after CMV antigen stimulation. The receptor's source is a human donor in good health (CMV status not recorded). Some clones in this sample may be carry-over from other donors' samples. CDR3 sequence: CATSRDKGTGGAYGYTF. CDR3 coding DNA: TGTGCCACCAGCAGAGATAAGGGGACAGGGGGAGCGTATGGCTACACCTTC.